These 24 T cell receptor beta chains were sequenced from one sample in a study of shared clonotypes between healthy human individuals. Profiling relied on immunoSEQ multiplex PCR, and the TCRdb table lists in-frame clones only, not all of them. Found here are a few million clones, approximately 92% of them singletons; the top ten hold over 0.12%. The sequenced sample consisted of naive CD4+ T cells sorted from blood. Sample subset: CD45RA+ positively selected. The receptors here all came from a man between 18 and 29 years old in good health.

The CDR3 DNA sequence: TGTGCCAGCAGCTCACTCGGGGGAGGTCTTTTTAGCTCCTACAATGAGCAGTTCTTC. Translated, it gives CASSSLGGGLFSSYNEQFF. The chain has TRBV14 and TRBJ2-1; tentative D call: TRBD2 (6 bases). The V end lost 5 bases, the J end lost 0 bases, and 23 bases lay between the germline ends. In germline, CDR1 is SGHDN, CDR2 FVKESK. There are 19 residues in the CDR3.

The rearrangement joins TRBV5-1 to TRBJ2-5; TRBD2 agrees at 8 bases. The CDR3 totals 14 residues. The trim removed 3 bases at V and 5 bases at J, leaving 6 bases unmatched. Germline assignment: CDR1 SGHRS and CDR2 YFSETQ. The CDR3 loop is CASSSGGASETQYF. The CDR3, as DNA: TGCGCCAGCAGCTCCGGGGGGGCCTCGGAGACCCAGTACTTC.

The rearrangement uses TRBV18 and TRBJ2-5; 10 bases align to TRBD1. Germline V CDR1 and CDR2: KGHSH, LQKENI. The V and J ends lost 3 bases and 4 bases, in that order; junction bases with no gene match: 5. CDR3 length: 15 residues. The CDR3 DNA follows: TGTGCCAGCTCACCCGGACAGGGGGGACGAGAGACCCAGTACTTC. Translating it yields CASSPGQGGRETQYF.

V usage is TRBV27 and J usage is TRBJ2-1; 7 bases fit TRBD2. Germline V gene sequence: CDR1 MNHEY, CDR2 SMNVEV (reference sequence). This CDR3 has 12 amino acids. J gave up 7 bases and V 5 bases, and 2 bases lay outside the gene matches. The CDR3 spells CASSRTRNEQFF. The CDR3 nucleotides are TGTGCCAGCAGTCGGACTAGGAATGAGCAGTTCTTC.

The chain has TRBV11-1 and TRBJ2-5, with 10 bases aligning to TRBD2. Germline V gene lookup returns CDR1 SGHAT and CDR2 FQDESV (reference sequence). The CDR3 runs 17 residues. Trimming removed 0 bases from V and 2 bases from J; junction bases left unmatched: 6. CDR3 in amino acids: CASSLARLAGAQETQYF. The CDR3 DNA reads TGTGCCAGCAGCTTAGCGCGTCTAGCGGGGGCTCAAGAGACCCAGTACTTC.

The chain employs TRBV19 and TRBJ1-2, with D maybe TRBD1 (5 bases). Germline lookup yields CDR1 LNHDA and CDR2 SQIVND (reference sequence). Trimming cost V 6 bases and J 7 bases, with 9 bases left between them. The CDR3 totals 11 residues. CDR3 loop: CASSGGVGYTF. The DNA for the CDR3 is TGTGCCAGTAGCGGAGGGGTTGGCTACACCTTC. The full variable domain, with the rest looked up from reference TRBV19 and TRBJ1-2, is DGGITQSPKYLFRKEGQNVTLSCEQNLNHDAMYWYRQDPGQGLRLIYYSQIVNDFQKGDIAEGYSVSREKKESFPLTVTSAQKNPTAFYLCASSGGVGYTFGSGTRLTVV.

The rearrangement joins TRBV30 to TRBJ2-3, with TRBD1 matching 9 bases. This CDR3 spans 13 amino acids. The germline gives CDR1 GTSNPN, CDR2 SVGIG (reference sequence). With 7 bases clipped from V and 0 bases from J, the junction kept 2 bases outside the gene matches. The CDR3: CAFDRGSTDTQYF. CDR3 nucleotide sequence: TGTGCCTTTGACAGGGGGAGCACAGATACGCAGTATTTT.

This clone was seen just once. The chain joins TRBV6-1 to TRBJ2-6, with D maybe TRBD1 (5 bases). The CDR3 totals 18 residues. Between the trimmed V and J ends, which lost 2 bases and 0 bases, there was a span of 14 bases. Germline-derived CDR1 and CDR2 are MNHNS and SASEGT. The CDR3 here is CASSERQKFFSGANVLTF. CDR3 coding DNA: TGTGCCAGCAGTGAAAGACAGAAATTTTTCTCTGGGGCCAACGTCCTGACTTTC.

J is TRBJ1-1 and V is TRBV5-5; D is unclear. Trimming stripped 1 base from V and 0 bases from J, with 1 base between. CDR1 and CDR2 from the germline V gene are SGHKS and YYEKEE (reference sequence). CDR3 length equals 12 residues. CDR3 protein: CASSLMNTEAFF. DNA of the CDR3: TGTGCCAGCAGCTTGATGAACACTGAAGCTTTCTTT.

The chain carries TRBV5-1 and TRBJ1-2; TRBD1 aligns across 8 bases. With 3 bases clipped from V and 3 bases from J, the junction kept 10 bases outside the gene matches. The germline gives CDR1 SGHRS, CDR2 YFSETQ. The length of the CDR3 is 16 residues. CDR3 residues: CASSSGTGPSYYGYTF. DNA of the CDR3: TGCGCCAGCAGCTCCGGGACAGGTCCGTCTTACTATGGCTACACCTTC.

The chain is built from TRBV7-2 and TRBJ1-5, with 9 bases lining up with TRBD1. The CDR3 sequence is 17 residues long. The V segment lost 2 bases and the J segment 1 base; nucleotides outside the gene matches: 6. Germline V gives CDR1 SGHTA, CDR2 FQGNSA. The CDR3 nucleotides are TGTGCCAGCAGCTTATGGGGACAGGGCAACAGCAATCAGCCCCAGCATTTT. Its translation: CASSLWGQGNSNQPQHF.

This clone came up a few times. Other DNA sequences in the same sample also yield this CDR3. This chain uses TRBV7-9 with TRBJ1-4; possibly TRBD1 for D (5 bases). Germline assignment: CDR1 SEHNR and CDR2 FQNEAQ (reference sequence). CDR3 length: 13 residues. V was pared by 4 bases and J by 8 bases, with 11 bases between. In nucleotides, the CDR3 is TGTGCCAGCAGCTCCCAGGGTGGGGAAAAACTGTTTTTT. Translation gives CASSSQGGEKLFF.

About this clone: Other DNA sequences of this sample code for an identical CDR3. The CDR3 DNA reads as TGTGCCAGCTCACAAGGGACGGGCAATCAGCCCCAGCATTTT. As protein: CASSQGTGNQPQHF. V and J are TRBV18 and TRBJ1-5; a possible D gene is TRBD1 (5 bases). Between the trimmed V and J ends, which lost 4 bases and 2 bases, there was a span of 9 bases. Germline V gene sequence: CDR1 KGHSH, CDR2 LQKENI. The CDR3 covers 14 residues. Combining the CDR3 with reference TRBV18 and TRBJ1-5 gives the whole variable domain NAGVMQNPRHLVRRRGQEARLRCSPMKGHSHVYWYRQLPEEGLKFMVYLQKENIIDESGMPKERFSAEFPKEGPSILRIQQVVRGDSAAYFCASSQGTGNQPQHFGDGTRLSIL.

A note on this clone: The same CDR3 also results from other DNA sequences found in this sample. CDR3 residues: CASSYLGAGELFF. For the CDR3, the DNA is TGTGCCAGCAGTTACCTGGGTGCCGGGGAGCTGTTTTTT. The chain is built from TRBV6-5 and TRBJ2-2; the D is unclear. CDR1 is MNHEY and CDR2 is SVGAGI in the germline V gene. This CDR3 spans 13 amino acids. Trimming left V 2 bases short and J 6 bases short, with 7 bases between.

The V and J genes are TRBV6-6 and TRBJ2-1; 9 bases map to TRBD2. CDR1 is MNHNY and CDR2 is SVGAGI in the germline V gene (reference sequence). The V and J ends lost 2 bases and 13 bases, in that order; junction bases with no gene match: 6. The length of the CDR3 is 13 residues. In nucleotides, the CDR3 is TGTGCCAGCAGTTACCTGGCGGGGGGGGACCAGTTCTTC. It is translated as CASSYLAGGDQFF.

J is TRBJ2-5 and V is TRBV11-2, with D possibly TRBD2 on 6 matching bases. Germline CDR1 SGHAT, CDR2 FQNNGV. Trimming removed 3 bases at V and 11 bases at J, with 10 bases between. The CDR3 contains 11 residues. CDR3 coding DNA: TGTGCCAGCAGCTTTTGGGGGGAGCAGTACTTC. This codes for CASSFWGEQYF.

On this clone: Other nucleotide sequences in the sample specify the same CDR3. The V gene is TRBV7-9, the J gene TRBJ2-5; D gene unclear. CDR1 is SEHNR and CDR2 is FQNEAQ in the germline V gene (reference sequence). V lost 5 bases, J lost 1 base, and 11 bases lay in between. This CDR3 has 14 residues. The chain's CDR3 is CASSPSGSQETQYF. CDR3 nucleotides: TGTGCCAGCAGCCCATCCGGGTCCCAAGAGACCCAGTACTTC. The full variable domain, rest sourced from reference TRBV7-9 and TRBJ2-5, is DTGVSQNPRHKITKRGQNVTFRCDPISEHNRLYWYRQTLGQGPEFLTYFQNEAQLEKSRLLSDRFSAERPKGSFSTLEIQRTEQGDSAMYLCASSPSGSQETQYFGPGTRLLVL.

The chain employs TRBV4-3 and TRBJ1-2; D remains ambiguous. Trimming took 3 bases from V and 4 from J, leaving 9 bases between them. CDR3 length: 13 amino acids. Germline V lookup: CDR1 LGHNA, CDR2 YSLEER. The CDR3 sequence: CASSQLPGYGYTF. Written as DNA, the CDR3 is TGCGCCAGCAGCCAGCTCCCGGGCTATGGCTACACCTTC.

The gene calls are TRBV7-9 and TRBJ2-3, with D unclear. In germline, CDR1 is SEHNR, CDR2 FQNEAQ (reference sequence). Trimming removed 1 base at V and 1 base at J, with 9 bases between. The CDR3 consists of 15 residues. CDR3 DNA: TGTGCCAGCAGCTTAGGCGCCGGAGGCACAGATACGCAGTATTTT. Translation: CASSLGAGGTDTQYF.

The rearrangement joins TRBV28 to TRBJ2-7, with 7 bases fitting TRBD1. This CDR3 is built from 14 residues. The ends lost 5 bases at V and 4 bases at J; junction bases unmatched: 8. Germline CDR1 reads MDHEN; CDR2 reads SYDVKM. CDR3 in amino acids: CASSLYRGQYEQYF. The CDR3 DNA sequence: TGTGCCAGCAGTCTCTACAGGGGCCAGTACGAGCAGTACTTC.

This chain uses TRBV9 with TRBJ1-4; D gene ambiguous. Looked up from germline, CDR1 is SGDLS and CDR2 is YYNGEE. This CDR3 is built from 14 residues. The V end was cut by 0 bases, the J end by 4 bases, with 7 bases between. The CDR3 nucleotides read TGTGCCAGCAGCGTAGTGGCAGATAATGAAAAACTGTTTTTT. Translated: CASSVVADNEKLFF.

V gene TRBV11-2 combines with J gene TRBJ2-5; possible D gene TRBD2, 5 bases. The germline V gene has CDR1 SGHAT and CDR2 FQNNGV. Between the trimmed V and J ends, which lost 0 bases and 2 bases, there was a span of 16 bases. This CDR3 comprises 17 residues. CDR3 nucleotides: TGTGCCAGCAGCTTAGATCGGGGTAGTAGTGTACAAGAGACCCAGTACTTC. It encodes CASSLDRGSSVQETQYF.

CDR3: CASSQRDQGSYNSPLHF. As DNA, the CDR3 is TGTGCCAGCAGCCAGCGGGACCAGGGATCCTATAATTCACCCCTCCACTTT. This sequence joins TRBV5-5 and TRBJ1-6; D might be TRBD1 (5 bases). CDR1 is SGHKS and CDR2 is YYEKEE in the germline V gene (reference sequence). This CDR3 contains 17 residues. V was pared by 4 bases and J by 1 base, with 15 bases between.

This sequence joins TRBV4-2 and TRBJ1-5; 9 nucleotides match TRBD1. The junction had 3 bases not matched to a gene; V was cut back by 0 bases and J by 3 bases. This CDR3 has 16 amino acids. In germline, CDR1 is LGHNA, CDR2 YNFKEQ. The CDR3 DNA sequence: TGTGCCAGCAGCCAAGAATGGACAGGGGACAATCAGCCCCAGCATTTT. Protein: CASSQEWTGDNQPQHF.